Following are 16 T cell receptor beta chains from one sample sequenced in a study of blood T cell repertoires in COVID-19. Some clones are missing from TCRdb's copy, which holds only in-frame ones; the method was immunoSEQ multiplex PCR. The sample holds about 160,000 clones; 82% are singletons and the top ten take around 18%. The source material was PBMCs or T cells enriched from blood (not recorded which). Receptors originate from a man between 60 and 75 years old who had recovered from COVID-19.

This clone was observed once. The chain recombines TRBV19 with TRBJ2-7; 7 nucleotides line up with TRBD2. The CDR3 is 14 amino acids. Germline assignment: CDR1 LNHDA and CDR2 SQIVND (reference sequence). V gave up 5 bases and J gave up 4 bases; unmatched junction bases: 8. The CDR3 sequence is CASSAQTAGYEQYF. Written as DNA, the CDR3 is TGTGCCAGTAGTGCTCAGACAGCGGGATACGAGCAGTACTTC.

Concerning this clone itself: Compared with germline, one end of the junction differs, possibly owing to a read error. The chain carries TRBV28 and TRBJ1-2; perhaps TRBD1 as D (6 bases). This CDR3 comprises 10 residues. Germline values: CDR1 MDHEN, CDR2 SYDVKM. CDR3 protein: CASTARDTVF. DNA for the CDR3: TGTGCCAGCACCGCACGGGACACCGTTTTC.

This rearrangement joins TRBV19 to TRBJ2-5; 8 bases are shared with TRBD2. Germline CDR1 reads LNHDA; CDR2 reads SQIVND (reference sequence). The CDR3 is 17 amino acids. After removal of 4 bases from V and 1 base from J, the junction contained 11 bases not matched to a gene. CDR3 sequence (DNA): TGTGCCAGTAGTACCCTCTTTAGCGGGGTACTCCAAGAGACCCAGTACTTC. Amino acid sequence: CASSTLFSGVLQETQYF. The full variable domain, rest sourced from reference TRBV19 and TRBJ2-5, is DGGITQSPKYLFRKEGQNVTLSCEQNLNHDAMYWYRQDPGQGLRLIYYSQIVNDFQKGDIAEGYSVSREKKESFPLTVTSAQKNPTAFYLCASSTLFSGVLQETQYFGPGTRLLVL.

The rearrangement joins TRBV5-6 to TRBJ2-5; D gene uncertain. Trimming shortened V by 0 bases and J by 1 base, and 16 bases separated the two germline ends. The CDR3 is 17 residues long. From germline, CDR1 is SGHDT and CDR2 YYEEEE. The CDR3 DNA reads TGTGCCAGCAGCTTGGCCGACCGGGTGCGGATCCAAGAGACCCAGTACTTC. It encodes CASSLADRVRIQETQYF.

The CDR3 DNA sequence: TGTGCCAGCAGTTTTCGGGACAGCATAACTGGAAACACCATATATTTT. Translating gives CASSFRDSITGNTIYF. V is TRBV6-6 and J is TRBJ1-3; the match to TRBD1 covers 7 bases. Germline V lookup: CDR1 MNHNY, CDR2 SVGAGI (reference sequence). V lost 4 bases to trimming and J lost 2 bases; unmatched junction nucleotides: 8. The CDR3 covers 16 residues.

The CDR3 sequence is CASSRVTAGGLETQYF. The CDR3 coding sequence is TGTGCCAGCAGCCGTGTGACCGCGGGAGGGTTGGAGACCCAGTACTTC. The chain employs TRBV7-6 and TRBJ2-5; 9 nucleotides match TRBD2. The CDR3 has 16 amino acids. CDR1 is SGHVS, CDR2 FNYEAQ, per germline. V lost 5 bases, J lost 5 bases, and 12 bases stayed unmatched.

The CDR3 DNA reads as TGTGCCAGCAGTTACGGGGGGACAGTTCAGCCCCAGCATTTT. This gives the protein CASSYGGTVQPQHF. The chain combines TRBV6-2 or TRBV6-3 with TRBJ1-5, with 7 bases that match TRBD1. Losses at the gene ends were 2 bases for V and 6 bases for J; bases not matched to a gene: 4. Germline-derived CDR1 and CDR2 are MNHEY and SVGEGT. CDR3 length equals 14 residues.

The chain joins TRBV5-1 to TRBJ2-7; 9 nucleotides line up with TRBD2. This CDR3 has 15 amino acids. V lost 0 bases and J lost 4; bases outside the gene matches: 5. CDR1 and CDR2 (germline): SGHRS, YFSETQ. The DNA of the CDR3 is TGCGCCAGCAGCTTGGGCCGACTAGCGGCGTACGAGCAGTACTTC. Translation gives CASSLGRLAAYEQYF.

The chain couples TRBV6-1 to TRBJ1-3; D might be TRBD1 (6 bases). Trimming took off 0 bases at V and 4 bases at J, with 13 bases between the two ends. This CDR3 contains 16 residues. Germline loops: CDR1 MNHNS, CDR2 SASEGT. In DNA form, the CDR3 reads TGTGCCAGCAGTGAAGCCAGGACAGTGGTGGGAAACACCATATATTTT. This gives the protein CASSEARTVVGNTIYF.

This clone was seen once. J is TRBJ1-2 and V is TRBV6-5, with a possible D match to TRBD1 (6 bases). This CDR3 has 14 amino acids. Germline values: CDR1 MNHEY, CDR2 SVGAGI. V was clipped by 4 bases and J by 8 bases, with 17 bases between them. The CDR3 loop reads CASSFPGAVRGYTF. For the CDR3, the DNA is TGTGCCAGCAGTTTCCCAGGGGCGGTTCGGGGCTACACCTTC.

The rearrangement links TRBV3-1 (or the pseudogene TRBV3-2) to TRBJ2-7; tentative D call: TRBD1 (5 bases). Germline values: CDR1 LGHDT, CDR2 YNNKEL (reference sequence). CDR3 length equals 14 residues. The germline V and J ends were trimmed by 4 bases and 2 bases, with 12 bases remaining between them. The CDR3 loop reads CASSPPGLPYEQYF. The CDR3 DNA sequence: TGTGCCAGCAGCCCCCCAGGGCTTCCCTACGAGCAGTACTTC.

This clone was seen more than once but under ten times. The chain links TRBV5-1 to TRBJ1-2; a possible D gene is TRBD1 (5 bases). CDR1 is SGHRS and CDR2 is YFSETQ in the germline V gene. The CDR3 loop spans 13 amino acids. V shed 0 bases and J shed 6 bases, with 9 bases lying between them. CDR3 in amino acids: CASSLESRDGYTF. CDR3 DNA: TGCGCCAGCAGCTTGGAATCCAGGGATGGCTACACCTTC. The whole variable domain, filled in from reference TRBV5-1 and TRBJ1-2, reads KAGVTQTPRYLIKTRGQQVTLSCSPISGHRSVSWYQQTPGQGLQFLFEYFSETQRNKGNFPGRFSGRQFSNSRSEMNVSTLELGDSALYLCASSLESRDGYTFGSGTRLTVV.

The rearrangement links TRBV9 to TRBJ2-3, with D possibly TRBD2 on 6 matching bases. With 0 bases removed from V and 1 base from J, the gap between germline ends came to 9 bases. The CDR3 is made up of 15 amino acids. Germline-derived CDR1 and CDR2 are SGDLS and YYNGEE. The CDR3 coding sequence is TGTGCCAGCAGCGTAGCGGGAGCAGGCACAGATACGCAGTATTTT. This gives the protein CASSVAGAGTDTQYF.

This chain connects TRBV28 to TRBJ1-1; TRBD1 might be the D (5 bases). This CDR3 contains 15 residues. Germline V gives CDR1 MDHEN, CDR2 SYDVKM. Trimming pared 4 bases from V and 4 bases from J, leaving 16 bases between. The CDR3 region is CASSSRTTISTEAFF. The CDR3 DNA is TGTGCCAGCAGTTCAAGGACAACCATAAGCACTGAAGCTTTCTTT.

This clone is medium-sized in the sample. The gene calls are TRBV7-8 and TRBJ2-7; D is perhaps TRBD2 (6 bases). The CDR3 is made up of 15 amino acids. Trimming cost V 1 base and J 7 bases, with 17 bases left between them. Germline V gene lookup returns CDR1 SGHVS and CDR2 FQNEAQ. The CDR3 is CASSLEGTVYVEQYF. The CDR3 DNA reads as TGTGCCAGCAGCTTAGAAGGGACTGTCTACGTGGAGCAGTACTTC.

V usage is TRBV5-6 and J usage is TRBJ2-1; 9 bases fit TRBD2. The germline CDR1 and CDR2 sequences are SGHDT and YYEEEE. The V segment lost 4 bases and the J segment 13 bases; nucleotides outside the gene matches: 3. The CDR3 has 11 residues. CDR3: CASSQRGAQFF. The CDR3 nucleotides are TGTGCCAGCAGCCAGCGGGGGGCTCAGTTCTTC.